This is a list of T cell receptor beta chains from one sample in a study of cytomegalovirus exposure and HLA in healthy donors. Here immunoSEQ multiplex PCR was the method, and the copy in TCRdb shows in-frame clones only, minus some. Among about 160,000 clones listed, 65% to 80% were seen once. The sequenced sample consisted of PBMCs. These TCRs come from a woman aged 50 to 65 in good health and CMV-seropositive. The CDR3 runs from the conserved cysteine through the conserved F or W. The order of the fields is V gene, J gene, clone size, D gene, CDR3 protein, CDR3 DNA. The D gene is left open where the match is weak. Rows may omit the clone size; those that give it use once, few, many or a size class.

>TRBV5-4|TRBJ2-5|NA|NA
CASGNRGGETQYF
TGTGCCAGCGGGAACCGGGGAGGAGAGACCCAGTACTTC
>TRBV7-6|TRBJ1-2|NA|TRBD1
CASSAGTGCGYTF
TGTGCCAGCAGCGCCGGGACAGGGTGCGGCTACACCTTC
>TRBV5-6|TRBJ1-5|NA|TRBD1
CASSWYQGAGNQPQHF
TGTGCCAGCAGCTGGTATCAGGGGGCTGGCAATCAGCCCCAGCATTTT
>TRBV6-1|TRBJ1-5|NA|NA
CASSEARRSQPQHF
TGTGCCAGCAGTGAAGCGAGAAGAAGCCAGCCCCAGCATTTT
>TRBV5-6|TRBJ1-4|NA|NA
CASSSGSGRANEKLFF
TGTGCCAGCAGCTCAGGGTCAGGGAGGGCTAATGAAAAACTGTTTTTT
>TRBV2|TRBJ1-5|NA|NA
CASSVFESNQPQHF
TGTGCCAGCAGTGTCTTCGAGAGCAATCAGCCCCAGCATTTT
>TRBV6-6|TRBJ2-1|few|TRBD1
CASSRDRGDYNEQFF
TGTGCCAGCAGTCGCGACAGGGGTGACTACAATGAGCAGTTCTTC
>TRBV5-6|TRBJ1-2|few|NA
CASSVERSLGDGYTF
TGTGCCAGCAGCGTAGAAAGGTCTCTAGGGGATGGCTACACCTTC
>TRBV21-1|TRBJ1-6|NA|NA
CASTSKVSQAPLHF
TGTGCCAGCACCAGCAAAGTGTCACAGGCACCCCTCCACTTT
>TRBV19|TRBJ2-3|NA|TRBD1
CATADRVTDTQYF
TGTGCCACCGCGGACAGGGTCACAGATACGCAGTATTTT
>TRBV19|TRBJ1-2|NA|TRBD1
CASTSPRGQANYGYTF
TGTGCCAGTACCTCCCCCCGGGGACAGGCTAACTATGGCTACACCTTC
>TRBV5-8|TRBJ1-4|NA|NA
CASSLGATNEKLFF
TGTGCCAGCAGCTTAGGGGCGACTAATGAAAAACTGTTTTTT
>TRBV10-2|TRBJ2-2|NA|NA
CASMKLEAGELFF
TGCGCCAGCATGAAGTTGGAGGCCGGGGAGCTGTTTTTT
>TRBV5-1|TRBJ1-2|few|TRBD1
CASSVGQATLGYTF
TGCGCCAGCAGCGTGGGACAGGCGACCTTAGGCTACACCTTC
>TRBV7-3|TRBJ2-3|NA|TRBD2
CASSSGLAGVSTDTQYF
TGTGCCAGCAGCTCGGGACTAGCGGGGGTTAGCACAGATACGCAGTATTTT
>TRBV6-5|TRBJ1-2|once|NA
CACRGTVEGYTF
TGTGCCTGCCGCGGGACGGTGGAGGGCTACACCTTC
>TRBV9|TRBJ1-3|NA|TRBD1
CASSTDRGGFSGNTIYF
TGTGCCAGCAGCACGGACAGGGGAGGTTTTTCTGGAAACACCATATATTTT
>TRBV7-6|TRBJ2-5|NA|NA
CASSPGGGTQYF
TGTGCCAGCAGCCCTGGAGGAGGGACCCAGTACTTC
>TRBV12-5|TRBJ1-4|NA|TRBD1
CASGLWGQPNEKLFF
TGTGCTAGTGGTTTATGGGGACAGCCAAATGAAAAACTGTTTTTT
>TRBV29-1|TRBJ2-5|NA|TRBD2
CSVGLAGGIIETQYF
TGCAGCGTTGGGCTAGCGGGGGGGATCATAGAGACCCAGTACTTC
>TRBV25-1|TRBJ2-1|once|TRBD1
CASRRGTGGPNEQFF
TGTGCCAGCAGGAGGGGGACAGGGGGTCCCAATGAGCAGTTCTTC
>TRBV11-2|TRBJ1-3|NA|NA
CASSLAPPGRSGNTIYF
TGTGCCAGCAGCTTAGCTCCGCCAGGGCGCTCTGGAAACACCATATATTTT
>TRBV9|TRBJ2-3|NA|NA
CASSSGDTQYF
TGTGCCAGCAGCTCCGGAGATACGCAGTATTTT
>TRBV18|TRBJ2-7|NA|TRBD1
CASSPLKGQGNYEQYF
TGTGCCAGCTCACCGCTTAAGGGACAGGGTAACTACGAGCAGTACTTC
>TRBV27|TRBJ1-1|few|NA
CATKWASRENTEAFF
TGTGCCACCAAGTGGGCTTCCCGGGAGAACACTGAAGCTTTCTTT
>TRBV1|TRBJ2-3|NA|NA
CTSSPPEGAFARTDTQYF
TGCACCAGCAGCCCCCCGGAGGGGGCCTTTGCGCGCACAGATACGCAGTATTTT
>TRBV4-1|TRBJ2-7|once|TRBD1
CASSQVPGQTYDQYF
TGCGCCAGCAGCCAAGTTCCGGGACAGACCTACGATCAGTACTTC
>TRBV9|TRBJ1-2|once|TRBD1
CASSTKPGQGFGYTF
TGTGCCAGCAGCACAAAACCGGGACAGGGGTTTGGCTACACCTTC
>TRBV7-9|TRBJ2-3|NA|TRBD2
CASSPGTSGGSDTQYF
TGTGCCAGCAGCCCAGGGACTAGCGGGGGGTCAGATACGCAGTATTTT
>TRBV6-1|TRBJ1-2|NA|NA
CASSSRTADYGYTF
TGTGCCAGCAGTTCGCGGACAGCCGACTATGGCTACACCTTC
>TRBV25-1|TRBJ2-3|NA|NA
CASSEQFSDTQYF
TGTGCCAGCAGTGAACAGTTCTCGGATACGCAGTATTTT
>TRBV6-6|TRBJ1-1|few|TRBD1
CASSYGVQGVNEAFF
TGTGCCAGCAGTTACGGGGTACAGGGGGTAAATGAAGCTTTCTTT
>TRBV28|TRBJ2-7|NA|TRBD2
CASNLGGVGEQYF
TGTGCCAGCAACCTTGGGGGGGTAGGCGAGCAGTACTTC
>TRBV4-1|TRBJ2-3|NA|NA
CASSQKGDSTDTQYF
TGCGCCAGCAGCCAGAAAGGGGACTCCACAGATACGCAGTATTTT
>TRBV2|TRBJ1-4|NA|TRBD1
CASSAAGGIPTNEKLFF
TGTGCCAGCAGCGCGGCAGGGGGGATACCAACTAATGAAAAACTGTTTTTT
>TRBV6-1|TRBJ2-7|NA|TRBD2
CATRERDTYEQYF
TGTGCAACTCGGGAGCGGGATACCTACGAGCAGTACTTC
>TRBV30|TRBJ1-6|NA|TRBD1
CAWSVGTEGPLHF
TGTGCCTGGAGTGTGGGGACAGAGGGACCCCTCCACTTT
>TRBV5-1|TRBJ2-5|NA|TRBD2
CASSLSPSGVETQYF
TGCGCCAGCAGCTTGAGTCCTAGCGGGGTTGAGACCCAGTACTTC
>TRBV6-5|TRBJ2-7|NA|NA
CASSKNYEQYF
TGTGCCAGCAGCAAAAACTACGAGCAGTACTTC
>TRBV30|TRBJ2-1|NA|NA
CAWSANLQGEQFF
TGTGCCTGGAGTGCGAATCTACAGGGTGAGCAGTTCTTC